This T cell receptor (beta chain) appears in the sequencing data of a study of blood T cell repertoires in COVID-19. Study-wide context: Specimens from acute and convalescent COVID-19 originated in the United States, Italy and Spain. Sources were T cells, B-cell-depleted T cells, or PBMCs; the material itself was cDNA or gDNA.

Original methodology: The authors estimated nucleated cell counts from reference gene primer amplification. This table comes from immunoSEQ multiplex PCR, and its TCRdb copy is limited to in-frame clones, with some not included. V, J and clone size are those of that table, while D and trimming were read from the DNA. Of over 400,000 clones in the sample, roughly 88% were seen once. This CDR3 is built from 13 residues. V was clipped by 8 bases and J by 4 bases; unmatched bases: 8. The sample holds one count of this clone. Source material: peripheral blood. J is TRBJ2-7 and V is TRBV12-3 or TRBV12-4; 7 bases map to TRBD2. This receptor was taken from a woman aged 25 to 39 with active or convalescent COVID-19. The CDR3 DNA is TGTGCCAGCTGCTCTACTAGCGATTACGAGCAGTACTTC. It yields the protein CASCSTSDYEQYF.